This entry lists 3 T cell receptor beta chains sequenced from one sample in a study of tumor and adjacent non-tumor tissue in lung cancer. TCRbeta libraries were built with three rounds of nested PCR, modified from ARM-PCR. TCRdb re-called the multiplex PCR reads with MiXCR, one entry per CDR3 protein. The repertoire includes about 98,000 distinct CDR3 sequences, about 80% of them detected once, and around 30% sits in the top ten. RNA was extracted from bulk tissue without any cell sorting. The normal lung tissue was taken more than 3 cm from the tumor edge. The source material was distant non-tumor lung tissue. These receptors all stem from a man aged 60 to 69 with small cell lung cancer.

Comment on this clonotype: Because it lacks the conserved phenylalanine or tryptophan at the end, this CDR3 is likely a read error. The limits of the CDR3 on the DNA are not certain, so only TCRdb's listed CDR3 is given. The rearrangement uses TRBV20-1 and TRBJ2-7; the table's D call TRBD1 went unverified against the DNA. The CDR3 spans 14 amino acids, including both terminal residues. Germline V lookup: CDR1 DFQATT, CDR2 SNEGSKA (reference sequence). CDR3 sequence reads: CSARGDRGIYEQYL.

Notes on this clonotype: Just one base apart from a much larger clone, this may be a read error. The chain recombines TRBV12-3 or TRBV12-4 with TRBJ2-2; 7 positions agree with TRBD2. Trimming took 11 bases from V and 9 from J; bases not matched to a gene: 18. This CDR3 comprises 15 residues. The CDR3 is CAALAGPSGARELFF. CDR3 coding DNA: TGTGCCGCGTTAGCCGGGCCCAGCGGGGCCCGGGAGCTGTTTTTT.

Worth noting for this clonotype: It is likely a read error, because the conserved phenylalanine at the end of the CDR3 is missing. V gene TRBV12-3 or TRBV12-4 combines with J gene TRBJ2-3; weak D call: TRBD2 (6 bases). CDR3 length: 16 residues. The V and J ends lost 8 bases and 5 bases respectively, with 23 bases between them. CDR3 region: CASCPPQGTGGDTQYL. CDR3 in DNA: TGTGCCAGCTGTCCCCCCCAAGGGACTGGTGGAGATACGCAGTATTTA.